This TCR beta chain was captured by sequencing in a study of cytomegalovirus exposure and HLA in healthy donors. Study observations and caveats: Donors were assumed by presence/absence analyses to have roughly uniform sequencing depth.

To note about this clone: Its antigen is unknown.

The PCR ran on 60 Vbeta and 13 Jbeta primers. This table comes from immunoSEQ multiplex PCR, and its TCRdb copy is limited to in-frame clones, with some not included. The sample gives around 150,000 clones, roughly three quarters of which show up once; approximately 4.6% is in the top ten. Germline V gives CDR1 SGHKS, CDR2 YYEKEE (reference sequence). The V and J ends lost 1 base and 6 bases respectively, with 13 bases between them. CDR3 length: 14 residues. Likely unrecorded immune exposures existed in these nominally healthy donors. The TCR sequence derives from a man aged 18 to 29 in good health and CMV-seropositive. The sample comprised PBMCs. This chain uses TRBV5-5 with TRBJ1-1, with D unresolved. CDR3 sequence (DNA): TGTGCCAGCAGCTTGCGGAGGGAAGGAGCTGAAGCTTTCTTT. Its translation is CASSLRREGAEAFF.